Listed here is a single TCR beta chain. Its antigen remains unknown. The data derive from a study of cytomegalovirus exposure and HLA in healthy donors. Points from the study as a whole: Presence/absence analyses assumed roughly uniform sequencing depth across donors, which may not hold.

Germline CDR1 is LNHDA and CDR2 is SQIVND (reference sequence). V was shortened by 10 bases and J by 2 bases, with 11 bases between the two germline ends. The CDR3 sequence is 13 residues long. The primer mix had 60 Vbeta and 13 Jbeta primers. Per the original data handling: The authors later counted tens of millions of unique TCR beta chains, some 12 million of them shared. Measured with immunoSEQ multiplex PCR; TCRdb has only the in-frame clones, and not every one. That table furnishes V, J and clone size, whereas the DNA furnished D and trimming. There are 170,000 or so clones in the sample; more than 60% occur only once, and more than 1.1% lies in the top ten.

The sample consisted of PBMCs. The TCR comes from a woman in her twenties or thirties in good health and CMV-seronegative. The chain combines TRBV19 with TRBJ2-2; D call uncertain. The CDR3 nucleotides read TGTGCCACCAGCTACAGTAACACCGGGGAGCTGTTTTTT. Residues: CATSYSNTGELFF.